What follows are 2 T cell receptor beta chains derived from one specimen sequenced in a study of blood T cell repertoires in COVID-19. Profiled with immunoSEQ multiplex PCR; TCRdb holds only in-frame clones, not every one. The data contain over 150,000 clones, 80% to 85% of them seen just once; the ten biggest clones take up about 7%. The specimen was peripheral blood. These receptors came from a woman in her thirties or forties with COVID-19, enrolled during active disease.

The chain's CDR3 is CAISEWGQGMNTEAFF. CDR3 coding DNA: TGTGCCATCAGTGAGTGGGGACAGGGGATGAACACTGAAGCTTTCTTT. The V gene is TRBV10-3, the J gene TRBJ1-1, with TRBD1 matching over 10 bases. This CDR3 has 16 amino acids. Germline CDR1 and CDR2: ENHRY and SYGVKD. Trimming at V came to 1 base and at J to 0 bases, leaving 2 bases not matched to a gene.

The V and J genes are TRBV5-1 and TRBJ1-2; the match to TRBD1 covers 8 bases. CDR1 and CDR2 (germline): SGHRS, YFSETQ. Unmatched junction bases numbered 10, after V lost 8 bases and J lost 1 base. The CDR3 spans 15 residues. This chain's CDR3 is CASNTGTGNNYGYTF. CDR3 sequence (DNA): TGCGCCAGTAATACCGGGACAGGAAATAACTATGGCTACACCTTC.